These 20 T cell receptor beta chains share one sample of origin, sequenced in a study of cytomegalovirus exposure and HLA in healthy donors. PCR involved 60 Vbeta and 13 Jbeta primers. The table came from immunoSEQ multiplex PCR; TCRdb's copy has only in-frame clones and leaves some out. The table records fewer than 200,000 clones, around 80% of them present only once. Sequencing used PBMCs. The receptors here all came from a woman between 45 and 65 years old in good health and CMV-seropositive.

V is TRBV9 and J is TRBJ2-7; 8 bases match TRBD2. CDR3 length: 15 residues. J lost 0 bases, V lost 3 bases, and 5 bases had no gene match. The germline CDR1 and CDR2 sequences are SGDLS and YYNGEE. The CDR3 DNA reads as TGTGCCAGCAGCGGACGCGGGGGGAGCTCCTACGAGCAGTACTTC. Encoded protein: CASSGRGGSSYEQYF.

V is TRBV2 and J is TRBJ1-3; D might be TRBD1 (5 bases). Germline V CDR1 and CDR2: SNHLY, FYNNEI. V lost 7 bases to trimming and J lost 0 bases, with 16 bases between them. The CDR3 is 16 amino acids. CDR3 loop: CASTSRGVSSGNTIYF. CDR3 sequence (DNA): TGTGCCAGCACCTCACGGGGGGTGAGCTCTGGAAACACCATATATTTT.

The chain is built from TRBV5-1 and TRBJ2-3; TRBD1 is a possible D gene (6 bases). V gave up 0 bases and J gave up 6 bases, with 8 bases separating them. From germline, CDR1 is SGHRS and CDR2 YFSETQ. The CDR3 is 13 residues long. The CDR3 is CASSLAGVDTQYF. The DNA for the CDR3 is TGCGCCAGCAGCTTGGCAGGGGTGGATACGCAGTATTTT.

This chain's CDR3 is CASSELGVSEKLFF. DNA for the CDR3: TGTGCCAGCAGTGAACTCGGGGTTTCTGAAAAACTGTTTTTT. The V call is TRBV6-1, the J call TRBJ1-4; D is uncertain. In germline, CDR1 is MNHNS, CDR2 SASEGT. Trimming took 2 bases from V and 7 from J, leaving 11 bases between them. This CDR3 contains 14 residues.

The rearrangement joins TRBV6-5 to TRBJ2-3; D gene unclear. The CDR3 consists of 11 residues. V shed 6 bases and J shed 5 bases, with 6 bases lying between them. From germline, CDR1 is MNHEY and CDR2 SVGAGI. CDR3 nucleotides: TGTGCCAGCAGCCGACAAGATACGCAGTATTTT. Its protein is CASSRQDTQYF.

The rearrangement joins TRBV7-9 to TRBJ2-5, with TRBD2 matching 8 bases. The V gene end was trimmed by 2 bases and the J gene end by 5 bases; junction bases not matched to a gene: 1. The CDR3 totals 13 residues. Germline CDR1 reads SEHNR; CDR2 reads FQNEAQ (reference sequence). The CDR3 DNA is TGTGCCAGCAGCTTACGGGGGGGGGAGACCCAGTACTTC. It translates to CASSLRGGETQYF.

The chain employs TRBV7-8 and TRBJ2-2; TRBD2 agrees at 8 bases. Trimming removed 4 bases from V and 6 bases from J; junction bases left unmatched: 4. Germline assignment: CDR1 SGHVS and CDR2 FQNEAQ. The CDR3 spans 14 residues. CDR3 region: CASSYLTSAGELFF. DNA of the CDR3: TGTGCCAGCAGCTATTTGACTAGCGCCGGGGAGCTGTTTTTT.

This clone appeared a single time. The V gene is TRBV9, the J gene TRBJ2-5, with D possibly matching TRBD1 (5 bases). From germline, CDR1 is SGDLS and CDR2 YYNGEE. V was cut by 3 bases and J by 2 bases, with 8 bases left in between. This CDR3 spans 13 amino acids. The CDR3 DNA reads TGTGCCAGCAGCGGACAGACTCAAGAGACCCAGTACTTC. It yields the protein CASSGQTQETQYF.

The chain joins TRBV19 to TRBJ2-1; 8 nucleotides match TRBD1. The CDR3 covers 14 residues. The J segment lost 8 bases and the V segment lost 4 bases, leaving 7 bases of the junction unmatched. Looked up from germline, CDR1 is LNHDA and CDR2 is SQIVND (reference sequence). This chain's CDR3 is CASSTGGEWDEQFF. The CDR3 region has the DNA TGTGCCAGTAGTACAGGGGGCGAGTGGGATGAGCAGTTCTTC.

CDR3 nucleotide sequence: TGTGCCAGCAGCCGTCCGGGACAGGGAGGAAATGAGCAGTTCTTC. This sequence encodes CASSRPGQGGNEQFF. The chain uses TRBV28 and TRBJ2-1; 9 bases match TRBD1. V lost 6 bases and J lost 7; bases outside the gene matches: 10. Germline V CDR1 and CDR2: MDHEN, SYDVKM. CDR3 length: 15 residues. Full variable domain (remainder filled in from reference TRBV28 and TRBJ2-1): DVKVTQSSRYLVKRTGEKVFLECVQDMDHENMFWYRQDPGLGLRLIYFSYDVKMKEKGDIPEGYSVSREKKERFSLILESASTNQTSMYLCASSRPGQGGNEQFFGPGTRLTVL.

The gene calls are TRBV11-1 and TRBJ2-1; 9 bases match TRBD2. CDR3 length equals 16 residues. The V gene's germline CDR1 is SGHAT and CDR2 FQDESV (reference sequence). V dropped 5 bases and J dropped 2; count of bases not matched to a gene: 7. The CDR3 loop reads CASSDFGLATYNEQFF. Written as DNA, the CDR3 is TGTGCCAGCAGCGATTTTGGACTAGCGACCTACAATGAGCAGTTCTTC.

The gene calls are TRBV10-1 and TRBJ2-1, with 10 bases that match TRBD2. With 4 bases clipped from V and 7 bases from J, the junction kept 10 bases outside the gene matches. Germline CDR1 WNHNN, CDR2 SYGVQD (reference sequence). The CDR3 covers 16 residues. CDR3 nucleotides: TGCGCCAGCAGTGGGGTGGGGACTAGCGTTTCGAATGAGCAGTTCTTC. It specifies CASSGVGTSVSNEQFF.

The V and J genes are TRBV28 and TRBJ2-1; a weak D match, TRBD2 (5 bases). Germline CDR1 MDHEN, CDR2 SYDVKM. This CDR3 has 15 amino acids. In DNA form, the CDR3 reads TGTGCTACCTTGCCGGGGAGCGCGGTAATACTGGGGCAGTTCTTC. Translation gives CATLPGSAVILGQFF.

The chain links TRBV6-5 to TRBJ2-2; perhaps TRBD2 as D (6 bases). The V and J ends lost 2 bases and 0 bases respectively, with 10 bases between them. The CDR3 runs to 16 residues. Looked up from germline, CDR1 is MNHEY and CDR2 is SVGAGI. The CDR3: CASSYRTGANTGELFF. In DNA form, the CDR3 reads TGTGCCAGCAGTTACAGAACGGGGGCGAACACCGGGGAGCTGTTTTTT.

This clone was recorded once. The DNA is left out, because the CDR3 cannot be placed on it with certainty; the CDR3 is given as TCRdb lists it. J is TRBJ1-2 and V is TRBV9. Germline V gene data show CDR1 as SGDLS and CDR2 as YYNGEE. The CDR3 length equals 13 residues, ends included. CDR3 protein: CASSVAGGTPDTF.

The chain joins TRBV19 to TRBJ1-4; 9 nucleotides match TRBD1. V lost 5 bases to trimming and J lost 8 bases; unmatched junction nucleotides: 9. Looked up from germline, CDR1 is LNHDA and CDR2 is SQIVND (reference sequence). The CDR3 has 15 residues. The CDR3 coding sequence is TGTGCCAGTAGTCCAGAGACAGGGGGTGAAGAAAAACTGTTTTTT. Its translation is CASSPETGGEEKLFF.

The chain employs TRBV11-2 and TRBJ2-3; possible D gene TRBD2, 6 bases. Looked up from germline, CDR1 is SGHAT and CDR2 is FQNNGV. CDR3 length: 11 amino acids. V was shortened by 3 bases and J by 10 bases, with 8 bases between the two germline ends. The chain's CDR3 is CASSLGRSQYF. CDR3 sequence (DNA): TGTGCCAGCAGCTTGGGGAGGTCGCAGTATTTT.

CDR3: CASSLSLETQYF. DNA of the CDR3: TGTGCCAGCAGCTTATCTCTAGAGACCCAGTACTTC. The rearrangement joins TRBV7-9 to TRBJ2-5; D not resolved. CDR3 length equals 12 residues. Germline lookup yields CDR1 SEHNR and CDR2 FQNEAQ (reference sequence). The V end was cut by 2 bases, the J end by 4 bases, with 5 bases between.

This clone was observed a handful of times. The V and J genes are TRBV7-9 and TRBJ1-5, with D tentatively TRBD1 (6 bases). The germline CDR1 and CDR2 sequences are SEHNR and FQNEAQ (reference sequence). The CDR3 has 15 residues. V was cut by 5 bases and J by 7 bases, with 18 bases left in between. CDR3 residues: CASSALGGRRQPQHF. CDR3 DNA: TGTGCCAGCAGCGCCTTGGGGGGGCGACGGCAGCCCCAGCATTTT.

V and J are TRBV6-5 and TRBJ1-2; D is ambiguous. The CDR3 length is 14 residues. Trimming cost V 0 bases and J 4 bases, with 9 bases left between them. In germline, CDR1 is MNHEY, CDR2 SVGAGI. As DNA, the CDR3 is TGTGCCAGCAGTTACTCTAAGGAGGGCTATGGCTACACCTTC. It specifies CASSYSKEGYGYTF.